Shown below are 22 T cell receptor beta chains from a single sample sequenced in a study of T cells in Graves' hyperthyroidism and ophthalmopathy. RNA transcripts yielded amplified TCR beta CDR3 regions. When the TCR CDR3 underwent first-round RT-PCR, the HTBI primer set was used. Each CDR3 protein is one row after TCRdb ran MiXCR on the multiplex PCR reads. The table includes 300,000 to 400,000 distinct CDR3 sequences, 21% detected once. The sequenced sample was blood. The receptors shown here come from a woman aged 50 to 60 with Graves' hyperthyroidism.

The J gene is TRBJ1-1, the V gene TRBV6-2 or TRBV6-3; D is unresolved. In germline, CDR1 is MNHEY, CDR2 SVGEGT. The V and J ends lost 6 bases and 4 bases respectively, with 9 bases between them. CDR3 length: 12 residues. CDR3 DNA: TGTGCCAGCAGCCCTCTGTCCACTGAAGCTTTCTTT. This encodes CASSPLSTEAFF.

As to this clonotype: One base away lies a much larger clone, so this may be a sequencing read error. The chain joins TRBV6-1 to TRBJ2-7, with D perhaps TRBD1 (7 bases). CDR3 length: 13 residues. The germline V gene has CDR1 MNHNS and CDR2 SASEGT. With 8 bases removed from V and 2 bases from J, the gap between germline ends came to 13 bases. CDR3 amino acids: CASRGRGAYEQYF. The CDR3 DNA reads as TGTGCCAGCCGGGGCAGGGGGGCCTACGAGCAGTACTTC.

The chain couples TRBV20-1 to TRBJ2-4; TRBD2 matches at 7 bases. The germline CDR1 and CDR2 sequences are DFQATT and SNEGSKA (reference sequence). V shed 0 bases, J shed 6 bases, and the junction held 5 bases outside the gene matches. The CDR3 length is 14 residues. The CDR3 here is CSARETGGINIQYF. DNA of the CDR3: TGCAGTGCTAGAGAGACGGGAGGCATAAACATTCAGTACTTC.

J is TRBJ2-5 and V is TRBV20-1, with TRBD2 matching over 11 bases. The CDR3 runs 15 residues. Looked up from germline, CDR1 is DFQATT and CDR2 is SNEGSKA (reference sequence). V was pared by 6 bases and J by 5 bases, with 11 bases of the junction left unmatched. CDR3 bases: TGCAGTGCAACCGGGACTAGCGGTTCCCAGGAGACCCAGTACTTC. Its protein product is CSATGTSGSQETQYF.

The CDR3 DNA follows: TGTGCCAGCTCACCAAGAGGGATCAGCTACGAGCAGTACTTC. Residues: CASSPRGISYEQYF. The chain employs TRBV18 and TRBJ2-7; D perhaps matches TRBD2 (5 bases). This CDR3 has 14 amino acids. Germline CDR1 reads KGHSH; CDR2 reads LQKENI. V was shortened by 2 bases and J by 3 bases, with 11 bases between the two germline ends.

This clonotype turned up a few times. The rearrangement links TRBV28 to TRBJ2-1; 13 nucleotides line up with TRBD2. Germline V lookup: CDR1 MDHEN, CDR2 SYDVKM. There are 14 residues in the CDR3. Trimming at V came to 6 bases and at J to 7 bases, leaving 3 bases not matched to a gene. The CDR3 coding sequence is TGTGCCAGCAGACTAGCGGGAGGGCCGAATGAGCAGTTCTTC. Translating gives CASRLAGGPNEQFF.

This clonotype was recorded at least ten times. V usage is TRBV7-2 and J usage is TRBJ2-1, with D possibly matching TRBD2 (5 bases). The CDR3 runs 12 residues. Germline V CDR1 and CDR2: SGHTA, FQGNSA. Trimming removed 3 bases at V and 8 bases at J, with 8 bases between. In nucleotides, the CDR3 is TGTGCCAGCAGCTTCCGGACTGATGAGCAGTTCTTC. Translating it yields CASSFRTDEQFF. The full variable domain, its missing parts supplied by reference TRBV7-2 and TRBJ2-1, is GAGVSQSPSNKVTEKGKDVELRCDPISGHTALYWYRQSLGQGLEFLIYFQGNSAPDKSGLPSDRFSAERTGGSVSTLTIQRTQQEDSAVYLCASSFRTDEQFFGPGTRLTVL.

This clonotype was seen repeatedly, ten times or more. V usage is TRBV2 and J usage is TRBJ1-6; D gene unclear. Germline V gene sequence: CDR1 SNHLY, CDR2 FYNNEI. The V gene lost 1 base and the J gene lost 7 bases, with 11 bases spanning the gap. The CDR3 runs to 15 residues. DNA for the CDR3: TGTGCCAGCAGTGAAGAAGGAGAATACAATTCACCCCTCCACTTT. It encodes CASSEEGEYNSPLHF.

V is TRBV11-2 and J is TRBJ1-4; D unclear. Germline V gene sequence: CDR1 SGHAT, CDR2 FQNNGV. With 4 bases removed from V and 3 bases from J, the gap between germline ends came to 3 bases. The CDR3 covers 12 residues. CDR3 region: CASSSSNEKLFF. The CDR3, as DNA: TGTGCCAGCAGCTCGTCTAATGAAAAACTGTTTTTT.

The table lists this clonotype with many counts. The rearrangement links TRBV28 to TRBJ1-1, with TRBD1 as a possible D gene (5 bases). V was shortened by 7 bases and J by 7 bases, with 16 bases between the two germline ends. Germline lookup yields CDR1 MDHEN and CDR2 SYDVKM. The CDR3 totals 13 residues. The CDR3 protein is CASTSGTMYEAFF. The CDR3 DNA follows: TGTGCCAGCACCTCCGGGACGATGTATGAAGCTTTCTTT.

In regard to this clonotype: A single base separates this from a much larger clone, so it may be a read error. Lacking the conserved final phenylalanine or tryptophan, this CDR3 likely reflects a read error. This chain uses TRBV6-2 or TRBV6-3 with TRBJ2-3; D gene unclear. The V gene lost 2 bases and the J gene lost 2 bases, with 11 bases spanning the gap. The CDR3 has 15 amino acids. Per the germline V gene, CDR1 is MNHEY and CDR2 is SVGEGT. In DNA form, the CDR3 reads TGTGCCAGCAGTTACGAGGTGCGGACCACAGATACGCAGTATCTT. This sequence encodes CASSYEVRTTDTQYL.

The chain is built from TRBV20-1 and TRBJ2-1; 8 bases line up with TRBD2. The CDR3 totals 13 residues. J gave up 3 bases and V 7 bases, and 5 bases lay outside the gene matches. Germline CDR1 reads DFQATT; CDR2 reads SNEGSKA (reference sequence). This chain's CDR3 is CSVPSGYYNEQFF. Here the CDR3 DNA reads TGCAGTGTCCCTAGCGGGTACTACAATGAGCAGTTCTTC.

In this sample, this clonotype turned up many times. J is TRBJ2-2 and V is TRBV11-2; 8 bases align to TRBD1. V gave up 5 bases and J gave up 5 bases; unmatched junction bases: 7. Germline values: CDR1 SGHAT, CDR2 FQNNGV. CDR3 length: 15 residues. Here the CDR3 DNA reads TGTGCCAGCAGCCGACAGGGGATATTTACCGGGGAGCTGTTTTTT. It codes for CASSRQGIFTGELFF.

Comment on this clonotype: A much larger clone differs by one base, so this may be a read error. The V gene is TRBV6-5, the J gene TRBJ2-7, with D unresolved. CDR3 length: 16 amino acids. V was pared by 0 bases and J by 2 bases, with 14 bases between. Per the germline V gene, CDR1 is MNHEY and CDR2 is SVGAGI. The CDR3 DNA is TGTGCCAGCAGTTACTCGAGGAGTCAGCCCCCCTACGAGCAGTACTTC. Its protein product is CASSYSRSQPPYEQYF.

Many counts were recorded for this clonotype. The chain uses TRBV5-8 and TRBJ2-5; 8 bases line up with TRBD2. CDR1 and CDR2 from the germline V gene are SGHTS and YDEGEE. This CDR3 spans 16 amino acids. V was pared by 4 bases and J by 2 bases, with 10 bases of the junction left unmatched. The CDR3 bases are TGTGCCAGCAGCAGAGCCGGGACTAGGAGTCAAGAGACCCAGTACTTC. It specifies CASSRAGTRSQETQYF.

This clonotype occurred many times. The DNA for the CDR3 is TGTGCCAGCAGCCAAGATTCCCTCGAGCAGTACTTC. This translates into CASSQDSLEQYF. The chain employs TRBV4-2 and TRBJ2-7, with D unresolved. V was trimmed by 0 bases and J by 6 bases, leaving 6 bases between them. This CDR3 is 12 amino acids long. Germline V gene lookup returns CDR1 LGHNA and CDR2 YNFKEQ.

This clonotype has a count of ten or more. V gene TRBV20-1 combines with J gene TRBJ2-7; TRBD2 matches 13 bases. CDR3 size: 14 residues. After removal of 5 bases from V and 3 bases from J, the junction contained 4 bases not matched to a gene. Germline loops: CDR1 DFQATT, CDR2 SNEGSKA (reference sequence). In DNA, the CDR3 is TGCAGTGCTGGACTAGCGGGAGTTATCTACGAGCAGTACTTC. Protein sequence: CSAGLAGVIYEQYF.

This clonotype was detected many times. The chain couples TRBV20-1 to TRBJ1-3; tentatively, D is TRBD1 (5 bases). V lost 1 base and J lost 0, with 10 bases in between. Looked up from germline, CDR1 is DFQATT and CDR2 is SNEGSKA (reference sequence). This CDR3 has 15 residues. In nucleotides, the CDR3 is TGCAGTGCTAGAGGAGGGGAACTCTCTGGAAACACCATATATTTT. It specifies CSARGGELSGNTIYF.

Many counts were recorded for this clonotype. The rearrangement joins TRBV12-3 or TRBV12-4 to TRBJ2-1; TRBD1 agrees at 7 bases. Trimming removed 6 bases from V and 10 bases from J; junction bases left unmatched: 9. CDR3 length: 13 amino acids. CDR3 region: CASSPTGRGEQFF. CDR3 sequence (DNA): TGTGCCAGCAGCCCGACAGGGCGCGGGGAGCAGTTCTTC.

This clonotype was seen a few times. V usage is TRBV29-1 and J usage is TRBJ2-7; D possibly uses TRBD1 or TRBD2 (5 bases each). This CDR3 is 14 amino acids long. The germline V and J ends were trimmed by 1 base and 4 bases, with 14 bases remaining between them. Germline CDR1 reads SQVTM; CDR2 reads ANQGSEA. The CDR3 reads CSVEAPGRIYEQYF. CDR3 nucleotides: TGCAGCGTTGAAGCCCCGGGACGCATTTACGAGCAGTACTTC.

This clonotype was counted ten times or more. This sequence joins TRBV6-1 and TRBJ1-6, with D possibly being TRBD1 (5 bases). Germline CDR1 MNHNS, CDR2 SASEGT. This CDR3 spans 15 amino acids. V lost 4 bases and J 5 bases, leaving 12 bases between the germline ends. The DNA of the CDR3 is TGTGCCAGCAGTGCCCGGGACGGCGATAATTCACCCCTCCACTTT. Protein product: CASSARDGDNSPLHF.

This clonotype was detected many times. The gene calls are TRBV5-1 and TRBJ1-5, with 9 nucleotides matching TRBD1. Trimming cost V 4 bases and J 4 bases; bases outside gene matches: 6. Germline CDR1 is SGHRS and CDR2 is YFSETQ. The CDR3 loop spans 15 amino acids. The CDR3 nucleotides read TGCGCCAGCAGCCCTGGGACAGGGCCGAATCAGCCCCAGCATTTT. Amino acids: CASSPGTGPNQPQHF. The full variable domain, with the rest looked up from reference TRBV5-1 and TRBJ1-5, is KAGVTQTPRYLIKTRGQQVTLSCSPISGHRSVSWYQQTPGQGLQFLFEYFSETQRNKGNFPGRFSGRQFSNSRSEMNVSTLELGDSALYLCASSPGTGPNQPQHFGDGTRLSIL.